The rows below give T cell receptor beta chains drawn from one sample of a study of cytomegalovirus exposure and HLA in healthy donors. The method was immunoSEQ multiplex PCR; TCRdb's version includes in-frame clones alone and lacks a portion of them. The sample contains over 80,000 clones, about 69% of which appear only once. Material for sequencing was PBMCs. These TCRs come from a woman aged 18-29 years in good health and CMV-seropositive. Both conserved end residues are part of each CDR3. A D gene is named only where the DNA matches it firmly.

V gene	J gene	D gene	CDR3 protein
TRBV30	TRBJ2-2	TRBD2	CAWSVLAAYTGELFF
TRBV6-1	TRBJ2-1	-	CASSDDTSSYNEQFF
TRBV11-2	TRBJ2-5	TRBD2	CASSLRLAEQETQYF
TRBV6-6	TRBJ1-1	-	CASSSPGGQTEAFF
TRBV27	TRBJ2-7	TRBD1	CASSVNRGNEQYF
TRBV18	TRBJ1-5	-	CASSRDNNQPQHF
TRBV7-2	TRBJ2-5	-	CASSPSAVHPQETQYF
TRBV7-9	TRBJ1-2	-	CSSSPEEQLRHF
TRBV7-9	TRBJ2-5	-	CASSLAVADQYF
TRBV6-6	TRBJ2-3	TRBD2	CASKTTSGRSTDTQYF
TRBV11-1	TRBJ2-3	TRBD1	CASSLEGTGTWSDTQYF
TRBV4-2	TRBJ2-1	-	CASSPGVPEQFF
TRBV6-4	TRBJ1-5	-	CATPQGVCSNQPQHF
TRBV29-1	TRBJ1-2	TRBD1	CSVGTGRKAGYTF
TRBV6-1	TRBJ1-4	-	CASSATLRTNEKLFF
TRBV7-2	TRBJ2-1	-	CASSLGAGILGRGNNEQFF